The following is a T cell receptor (beta chain) sequence with its context. The use of a sample-barcoded 5' primer and a J-beta primer mix characterized a second PCR of about 7 to 12 cycles. Per-sample output comprised a minimum of 3 million paired-end reads containing CDR3. TCRdb recomputed calls from the 5' RACE reads with MiXCR, one row per CDR3 protein. Among 910,000 or so distinct CDR3 sequences, 51% were seen once, and the ten largest hold 20% to 25%. Donors ranged from roughly 6 to 90 years old and were healthy Caucasians in Russia. Per-sample yields of isolated PBMCs were at least 6.5 million. The data were obtained in a study of blood T cells in healthy people across ages. V dropped 5 bases and J dropped 1; count of bases not matched to a gene: 3. CDR3 length: 13 residues. Germline CDR1 and CDR2: SQVTM and ANQGSEA.

This receptor was obtained from a woman aged 60-70 years in good health. The sequenced sample was blood. The chain couples TRBV29-1 to TRBJ2-7; 9 bases fit TRBD2. The DNA for the CDR3 is TGCAGCGTTTATAGCGGGAGATCCTACGAGCAGTACTTC. Its protein is CSVYSGRSYEQYF.